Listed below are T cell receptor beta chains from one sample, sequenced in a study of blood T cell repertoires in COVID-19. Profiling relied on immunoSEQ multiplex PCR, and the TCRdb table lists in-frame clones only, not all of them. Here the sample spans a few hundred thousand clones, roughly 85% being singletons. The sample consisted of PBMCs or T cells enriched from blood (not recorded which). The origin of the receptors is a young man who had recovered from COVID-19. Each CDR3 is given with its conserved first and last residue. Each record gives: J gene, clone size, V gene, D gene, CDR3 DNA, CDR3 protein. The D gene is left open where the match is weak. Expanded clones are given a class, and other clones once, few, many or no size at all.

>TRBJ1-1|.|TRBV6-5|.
TGTGCCAGCTGGAGAGCTAACTGGAACACTGAAGCTTTCTTT
CASWRANWNTEAFF
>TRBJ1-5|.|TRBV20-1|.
TGCAGTGCTAGTACAGTGGAAAACATGCCCCAGCATTTT
CSASTVENMPQHF
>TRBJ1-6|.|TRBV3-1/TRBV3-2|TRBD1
TGTGCCAGCAGATCCCGGGACAGGGGGCCCAATTCACCCCTCCACTTT
CASRSRDRGPNSPLHF
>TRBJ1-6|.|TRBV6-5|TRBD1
TGTGCCAGCAGTCCGACAGGGCCCTATAATTCACCCCTCCACTTT
CASSPTGPYNSPLHF
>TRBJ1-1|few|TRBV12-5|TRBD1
TGTGCTAGTGTAGAGGACAGGGCAGTAAACACTGAAGCTTTCTTT
CASVEDRAVNTEAFF
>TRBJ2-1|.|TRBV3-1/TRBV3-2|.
TGTGCCAGCAGCCAAGGTCTAGCCGGGGATGAGCAGTTCTTC
CASSQGLAGDEQFF
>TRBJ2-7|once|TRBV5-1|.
TGCGCCAGCAGCCCGGACAACTACGAGCAGTACTTC
CASSPDNYEQYF
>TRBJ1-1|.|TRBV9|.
TGTGCCAGCAGCGTAGCCAGGGAGGGTGAAGCTTTCTTT
CASSVAREGEAFF
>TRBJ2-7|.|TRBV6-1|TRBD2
TGTGCCAGCAGTGAAGCGGGAACTAGCGGGGGGAGCTCCTACGAGCAGTACTTC
CASSEAGTSGGSSYEQYF
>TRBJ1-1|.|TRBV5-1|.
TGCGCCAGCAGCTCCCCGGGACACGATGGTACTGAAGCTTTCTTT
CASSSPGHDGTEAFF
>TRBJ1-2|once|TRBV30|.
TGTGCCTGGAGTGCCAATCTTAATGAGCATGGCTACACCTTC
CAWSANLNEHGYTF
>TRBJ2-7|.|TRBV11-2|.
TGTGCCAGCAGCTTAGGGGCGGGCTACGAGCAGTACTTC
CASSLGAGYEQYF
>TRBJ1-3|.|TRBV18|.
TGTGCCAGCTCACCGACGTCCAGGGTACCGACCTTT
CASSPTSRVPTF
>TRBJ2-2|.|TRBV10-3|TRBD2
TGTGCCATCAGTGCTACCCTTAAGACTAGCGGGAAGAACACCGGGGAGCTGTTTTTT
CAISATLKTSGKNTGELFF
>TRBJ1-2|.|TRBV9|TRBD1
TGTGCCAGCAGCGTAGCTACCGGGAAAGGGGGCGATGGCTACACCTTC
CASSVATGKGGDGYTF
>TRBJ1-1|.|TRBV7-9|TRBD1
TGTGCCAGCAGCTTAGACTTTTTTCGGTGGGACAGGGAATGTGAAGCTTTCTTT
CASSLDFFRWDRECEAFF
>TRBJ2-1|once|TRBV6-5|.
TGTGCCAGCAGCAGATACAATGAGCAGTTCTTC
CASSRYNEQFF
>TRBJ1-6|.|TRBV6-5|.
TGTGCCAGCAGTTACCAGAAAAATTCACCCCTCCACTTT
CASSYQKNSPLHF
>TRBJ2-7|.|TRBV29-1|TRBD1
TGCAGCGTTGAAACAGGGGTTAACGAGCAGTACTTC
CSVETGVNEQYF
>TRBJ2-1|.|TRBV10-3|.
TGTGCCATCACTAGTAACCGCAATGAGCAGTTCTTC
CAITSNRNEQFF
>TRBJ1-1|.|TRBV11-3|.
TGTGCCAGCAGCTTAGATCTGACAACGCTTAGTGAAGCTTTCTTT
CASSLDLTTLSEAFF
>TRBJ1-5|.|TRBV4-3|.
TGCGCCAGCAGCCAAGATTATCATCAGCCCCAGCATTTT
CASSQDYHQPQHF
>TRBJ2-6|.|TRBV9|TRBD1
TGTGCCAGCAGCGGACAGGGGGCTGGGGCCAACGTCCTGACTTTC
CASSGQGAGANVLTF
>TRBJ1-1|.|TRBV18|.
TGTGCCAGCTCACCGACCCGGGTCGGGGACACTGAAGCTTTCTTT
CASSPTRVGDTEAFF
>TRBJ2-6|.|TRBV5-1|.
TGCGCCAGCAGCTTGGGAGGGACTGGGGCCAACGTCCTGACTTTC
CASSLGGTGANVLTF
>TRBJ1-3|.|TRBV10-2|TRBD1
TGCGCCAGCACTGACGGGGACAGCCACGTGAGGGCTGGAAACACCATATATTTT
CASTDGDSHVRAGNTIYF
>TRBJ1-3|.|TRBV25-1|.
TGTGCCAGCAGTGATCCTAATGACGGGAGCTCTGGAAACACCATATATTTT
CASSDPNDGSSGNTIYF